The text below deals with one TCR beta chain. This record comes from a study of OX40 agonist ivuxolimab in advanced cancers. Produced via immunoSEQ multiplex PCR; TCRdb's table is partial and in-frame only. The repertoire has 50,000 to 70,000 clones, around 80% of them found once; the top ten carry 2% to 2.5%. The germline V and J ends were trimmed by 3 bases and 7 bases, with 15 bases remaining between them. The V gene's germline CDR1 is MDHEN and CDR2 SYDVKM. The CDR3 covers 14 residues. Sequenced here: CD4+ or CD8+ T cells sorted from blood, sampled in a trial of the OX40 agonist ivuxolimab. The chain uses TRBV28 and TRBJ1-1, with D tentatively TRBD1 (6 bases). This TCR came from an adult with an advanced solid tumor such as melanoma, head and neck, liver or kidney cancer. CDR3 region: CASSLDNGQIEAFF. The DNA of the CDR3 is TGTGCCAGCAGTTTGGATAACGGACAGATTGAAGCTTTCTTT.